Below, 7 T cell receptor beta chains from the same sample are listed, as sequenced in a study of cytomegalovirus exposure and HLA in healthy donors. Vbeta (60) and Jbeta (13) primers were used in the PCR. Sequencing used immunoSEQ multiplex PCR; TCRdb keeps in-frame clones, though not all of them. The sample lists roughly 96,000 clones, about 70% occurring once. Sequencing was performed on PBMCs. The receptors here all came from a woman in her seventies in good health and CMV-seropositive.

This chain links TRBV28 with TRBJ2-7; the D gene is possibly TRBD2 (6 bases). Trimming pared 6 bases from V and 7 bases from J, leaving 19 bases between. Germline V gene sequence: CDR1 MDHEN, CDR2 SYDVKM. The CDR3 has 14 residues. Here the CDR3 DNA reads TGTGCCAGCAGCCTAGACAGTGCCGGGGGTGAGCAGTACTTC. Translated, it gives CASSLDSAGGEQYF. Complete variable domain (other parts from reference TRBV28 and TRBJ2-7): DVKVTQSSRYLVKRTGEKVFLECVQDMDHENMFWYRQDPGLGLRLIYFSYDVKMKEKGDIPEGYSVSREKKERFSLILESASTNQTSMYLCASSLDSAGGEQYFGPGTRLTVT.

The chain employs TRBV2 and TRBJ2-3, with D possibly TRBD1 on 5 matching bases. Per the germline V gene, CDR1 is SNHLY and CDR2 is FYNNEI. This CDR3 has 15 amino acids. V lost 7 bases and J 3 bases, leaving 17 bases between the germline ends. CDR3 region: CASIYGPGWTDTQYF. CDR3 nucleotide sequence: TGTGCCAGCATATACGGGCCAGGGTGGACAGATACGCAGTATTTT.

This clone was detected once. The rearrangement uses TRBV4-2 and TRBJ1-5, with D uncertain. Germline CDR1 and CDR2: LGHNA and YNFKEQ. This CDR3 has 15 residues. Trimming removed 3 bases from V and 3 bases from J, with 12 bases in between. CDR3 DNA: TGTGCCAGCAGCCACACCCAGGAGGCCAATCAGCCCCAGCATTTT. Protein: CASSHTQEANQPQHF.

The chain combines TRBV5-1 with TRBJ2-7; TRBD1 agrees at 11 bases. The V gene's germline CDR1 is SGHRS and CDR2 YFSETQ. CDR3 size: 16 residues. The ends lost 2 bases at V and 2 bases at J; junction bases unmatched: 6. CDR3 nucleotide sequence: TGCGCCAGCAGCTTCCGGGACAGGGGGGCCCCCTACGAGCAGTACTTC. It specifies CASSFRDRGAPYEQYF.

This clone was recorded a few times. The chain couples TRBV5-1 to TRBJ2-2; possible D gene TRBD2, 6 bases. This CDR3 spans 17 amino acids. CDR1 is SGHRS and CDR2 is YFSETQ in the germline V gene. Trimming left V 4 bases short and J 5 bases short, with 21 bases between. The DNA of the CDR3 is TGCGCCAGCAGCGGGAGACTAGACGGGAGCGGGACCGGGGAGCTGTTTTTT. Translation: CASSGRLDGSGTGELFF.

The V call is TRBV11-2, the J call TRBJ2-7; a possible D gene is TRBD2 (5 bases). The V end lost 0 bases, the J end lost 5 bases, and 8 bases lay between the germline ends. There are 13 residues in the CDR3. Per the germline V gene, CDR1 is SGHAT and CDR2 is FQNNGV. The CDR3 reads CASSLDQRDEQYF. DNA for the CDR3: TGTGCCAGCAGCTTAGATCAGAGGGACGAGCAGTACTTC.

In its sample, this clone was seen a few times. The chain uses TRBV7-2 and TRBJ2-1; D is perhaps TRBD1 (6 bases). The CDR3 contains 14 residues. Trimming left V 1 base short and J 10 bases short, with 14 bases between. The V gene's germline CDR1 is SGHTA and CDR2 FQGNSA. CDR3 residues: CASSLVGLDREQFF. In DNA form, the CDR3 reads TGTGCCAGCAGCTTAGTCGGGCTGGACAGAGAGCAGTTCTTC.